This TCR beta chain comes out of a study of blood T cell repertoires in COVID-19. Study details: Italy, Spain and the United States were the sources of the convalescent and acute COVID-19 samples.

This CDR3 is built from 13 residues. Trimming cost V 6 bases and J 0 bases, with 9 bases left between them. Germline V gene lookup returns CDR1 MNHEY and CDR2 SMNVEV (reference sequence). Measured with immunoSEQ multiplex PCR; TCRdb has only the in-frame clones, and not every one. The sample has 100,000 or so clones, about 89% seen once. The TCR comes from a man aged 45-60 years with active COVID-19. Material for sequencing was peripheral blood. This sequence joins TRBV27 and TRBJ2-7, with no clear D. The CDR3 loop is CASSLKLSYEQYV. The DNA for the CDR3 is TGTGCCAGCAGCCTCAAGCTCTCCTACGAGCAGTACGTC.